This note documents a single T cell receptor (beta chain) sequence. Antigen unknown. Trimming removed 0 bases at V and 4 bases at J, with 10 bases between. CDR3 length: 15 amino acids. The germline V gene has CDR1 LNHNV and CDR2 YYDKDF (reference sequence). The PCR was carried out with 60 Vbeta primers and 13 Jbeta primers. TCRdb's table, derived via immunoSEQ multiplex PCR, lists solely in-frame clones and lacks some. The sample gives roughly 110,000 clones, under 85% of which show up once; approximately 4.4% is in the top ten. The data originate from a study of cytomegalovirus exposure and HLA in healthy donors. Study-wide findings and caveats: The study labeled about 160 TCR beta chains cytomegalovirus-associated. Among TCR beta chains of equal frequency, HLA-associated ones were more clonally expanded in a later analysis. It was taken for granted in presence/absence analyses that sequencing depth across donors was roughly uniform. Several of the most significant clusters were apparently associated with common viral pathogens in a later analysis.

The receptor was derived from a man aged 30 to 45 in good health and CMV-seropositive. Material for sequencing was PBMCs. The genes are TRBV15 and TRBJ1-5; no clear D gene. The DNA of the CDR3 is TGTGCCACCAGCAGAGATTTACTGCTTAATCAGCCCCAGCATTTT. Translated: CATSRDLLLNQPQHF. Full variable domain (missing parts from reference TRBV15 and TRBJ1-5): DAMVIQNPRYQVTQFGKPVTLSCSQTLNHNVMYWYQQKSSQAPKLLFHYYDKDFNNEADTPDNFQSRRPNTSFCFLDIRSPGLGDTAMYLCATSRDLLLNQPQHFGDGTRLSIL.